One sample yielded the 26 T cell receptor beta chains listed below, sequenced in a study of patients with pleural tuberculosis (dated by TCRdb to 2013 to 2016). The reads were generated on an Illumina Genome Analyzer IIx. TCRdb reworked the public reads: Q25 trimming with fastp, MiXCR clone assembly, productive beta chains retained. Identical CDR3 proteins give one entry, which carries the most common genes and DNA. The sample table shows about 29,000 distinct CDR3 sequences, and 18% are seen once. Jointly, the top ten make up approximately 3.7% of the sample. Material for sequencing was peripheral blood. The receptors were sampled from a human donor with pleural tuberculosis.

By frequency in the sample, this clonotype is medium-sized. The chain joins TRBV6-2 or TRBV6-3 to TRBJ1-5, with D unresolved. V gave up 6 bases and J gave up 0 bases, with 12 bases separating them. The CDR3 is 15 residues long. Germline V gene lookup returns CDR1 MNHEY and CDR2 SVGEGT. As DNA, the CDR3 is TGTGCCAGCAGGTTTCGGCTTTATAGCAATCAGCCCCAGCATTTT. Encoded protein: CASRFRLYSNQPQHF.

The table lists this clonotype with many counts. This rearrangement joins TRBV11-2 to TRBJ1-1; no reliable D call. Trimming left V 7 bases short and J 10 bases short, with 22 bases between. The length of the CDR3 is 14 residues. CDR1 SGHAT and CDR2 FQNNGV come from the germline V gene. The CDR3 protein is CASNEVALNSTAFF. The CDR3 DNA reads as TGTGCCAGCAACGAAGTAGCGCTAAACTCTACAGCTTTCTTT. Using reference TRBV11-2 and TRBJ1-1 for the parts outside the CDR3, the full variable domain is EAGVAQSPRYKIIEKRQSVAFWCNPISGHATLYWYQQILGQGPKLLIQFQNNGVVDDSQLPKDRFSAERLKGVDSTLKIQPAKLEDSAVYLCASNEVALNSTAFFGQGTRLTVV.

The CDR3 here is CASSLPSSYEQYF. The CDR3 bases are TGTGCCAGCAGCTTACCCAGCTCCTACGAGCAGTACTTC. The chain uses TRBV5-6 and TRBJ2-7; no clear D. V was clipped by 2 bases and J by 0 bases, with 6 bases between them. The CDR3 consists of 13 residues. From germline, CDR1 is SGHDT and CDR2 YYEEEE.

This clonotype was recorded at least ten times. J is TRBJ1-5 and V is TRBV4-1; D gene unclear. V lost 2 bases and J 6 bases, leaving 8 bases between the germline ends. From germline, CDR1 is MGHRA and CDR2 YSYEKL. This CDR3 is 13 amino acids long. The CDR3 nucleotides are TGCGCCAGCAGCCAACCGGCAACTCAGCCCCAGCATTTT. Translated, it gives CASSQPATQPQHF.

Ten or more counts support this clonotype. The rearrangement joins TRBV11-2 to TRBJ2-7; 8 bases are shared with TRBD2. V lost 1 base and J lost 3; bases outside the gene matches: 5. This CDR3 spans 15 amino acids. CDR1 is SGHAT, CDR2 FQNNGV, per germline. CDR3 DNA: TGTGCCAGCAGCTTAGGTAGCGGGGATTTCTACGAGCAGTACTTC. This sequence encodes CASSLGSGDFYEQYF.

With respect to this clonotype: Since no conserved phenylalanine or tryptophan closes the CDR3, a read error is the likely cause. This sequence joins TRBV12-3 or TRBV12-4 and TRBJ1-1; no definite D call. CDR3 length: 17 residues. V was clipped by 6 bases and J by 1 base, with 21 bases between them. CDR3 region: CASSLPRHGPTNTEAFS. DNA for the CDR3: TGTGCCAGCAGCCTTCCGAGACATGGGCCAACGAACACTGAAGCTTTCTCT.

Regarding this clonotype: A much larger clone differs by one base, so this may be a read error. The chain carries TRBV29-1 and TRBJ1-2, with a tentative D call TRBD1 (5 bases). Germline V gene data show CDR1 as SQVTM and CDR2 as ANQGSEA. The V end lost 7 bases, the J end lost 4 bases, and 10 bases lay between the germline ends. The CDR3 sequence is 11 residues long. The CDR3 coding sequence is TGCAGCGATCAGGGTGGCTATGGCTACACCTTC. Its translation: CSDQGGYGYTF.

This clonotype is deemed medium-sized. The gene calls are TRBV20-1 and TRBJ2-3, with 7 nucleotides matching TRBD2. This CDR3 contains 16 residues. Trimming at V came to 3 bases and at J to 0 bases, leaving 9 bases not matched to a gene. The germline gives CDR1 DFQATT, CDR2 SNEGSKA (reference sequence). CDR3 coding DNA: TGCAGTGCTAGTCCCCGGTCGGGGGGTAGCACAGATACGCAGTATTTT. Translating it yields CSASPRSGGSTDTQYF.

This clonotype rates as medium-sized. The rearrangement links TRBV6-6 to TRBJ1-5, with a tentative D call TRBD1 (6 bases). CDR3 length: 16 residues. Germline CDR1 is MNHNY and CDR2 is SVGAGI (reference sequence). The V and J ends lost 0 bases and 3 bases respectively, with 12 bases between them. This CDR3 is CASSYSTGGFNQPQHF. The DNA of the CDR3 is TGTGCCAGCAGTTACTCGACAGGAGGTTTCAATCAGCCCCAGCATTTT.

By sample fraction, this clonotype is medium-sized (0.01 to 0.1%). V usage is TRBV6-1 and J usage is TRBJ1-6, with a weak D call TRBD1 (6 bases). Germline CDR1 and CDR2: MNHNS and SASEGT. The germline V and J ends were trimmed by 7 bases and 12 bases, with 16 bases remaining between them. The CDR3 loop spans 13 amino acids. In nucleotides, the CDR3 is TGTGCCAGCAACACCCGGGCAGGGGAACCCCTCCACTTT. This sequence encodes CASNTRAGEPLHF.

This clonotype is medium-sized in the sample. The gene calls are TRBV6-1 and TRBJ1-6; TRBD1 matches at 7 bases. The CDR3 spans 15 residues. Looked up from germline, CDR1 is MNHNS and CDR2 is SASEGT. Trimming took 6 bases from V and 7 from J; bases not matched to a gene: 9. The CDR3 sequence: CASSERQGRNSPLHF. The CDR3 DNA sequence: TGTGCCAGCAGCGAGAGACAGGGTCGAAATTCACCCCTCCACTTT.

This clonotype appeared many times. This chain joins TRBV28 and TRBJ2-7; a weak D match, TRBD2 (5 bases). The V gene lost 2 bases and the J gene lost 2 bases, with 10 bases spanning the gap. There are 14 residues in the CDR3. Germline V gives CDR1 MDHEN, CDR2 SYDVKM. CDR3 nucleotide sequence: TGTGCCAGCAGTTTAGGCGGGCCAACCTACGAGCAGTACTTC. This sequence encodes CASSLGGPTYEQYF.

This clonotype is deemed medium-sized (0.01 to 0.1%). The V gene is TRBV19, the J gene TRBJ1-1; 7 bases match TRBD1. Germline V gene data show CDR1 as LNHDA and CDR2 as SQIVND (reference sequence). This CDR3 has 16 amino acids. Germline trimming cut 6 bases from V and 2 bases from J; bases unmatched to any gene: 12. DNA for the CDR3: TGTGCCAGTAGCCCCCTAAGGGGGCGTAAAAACACTGAAGCTTTCTTT. As protein: CASSPLRGRKNTEAFF.

This clonotype was counted many times. The chain employs TRBV29-1 and TRBJ1-1; D might be TRBD1 (6 bases). Germline-derived CDR1 and CDR2 are SQVTM and ANQGSEA. V gave up 4 bases and J gave up 0 bases, with 15 bases separating them. CDR3 length equals 15 residues. The CDR3 loop is CSVGDRDTVNTEAFF. DNA of the CDR3: TGCAGCGTTGGAGACCGGGACACTGTGAACACTGAAGCTTTCTTT.

This clonotype was observed many times. The chain joins TRBV12-3 or TRBV12-4 to TRBJ1-5, with 8 bases aligning to TRBD1. The CDR3 has 14 amino acids. The V and J ends lost 4 bases and 6 bases, in that order; junction bases with no gene match: 5. CDR3 protein: CASSYRGGGQPQHF. The CDR3 nucleotides are TGTGCCAGCAGTTACAGGGGGGGGGGTCAGCCCCAGCATTTT.

About this clonotype itself: Given the absence of the conserved phenylalanine or tryptophan at the CDR3 end, a read error is likely. V is TRBV28 and J is TRBJ2-1, with 13 bases fitting TRBD2. The trim removed 4 bases at V and 7 bases at J, leaving 10 bases unmatched. From germline, CDR1 is MDHEN and CDR2 SYDVKM. The CDR3 is made up of 17 amino acids. CDR3 protein: CASSSPPGLAGLNEQFL. CDR3 coding DNA: TGTGCCAGCAGTTCCCCCCCGGGACTAGCGGGATTGAATGAGCAGTTCCTC.

This clonotype appeared many times. The chain uses TRBV18 and TRBJ2-6; no definite D call. This CDR3 contains 11 residues. Germline values: CDR1 KGHSH, CDR2 LQKENI. Trimming cost V 3 bases and J 9 bases, with 3 bases left between them. CDR3 sequence: CASSPHNVLTF. The CDR3 region has the DNA TGTGCCAGCTCACCGCACAACGTCCTGACTTTC.

The chain uses TRBV20-1 and TRBJ2-7, with 11 bases matching TRBD2. Germline lookup yields CDR1 DFQATT and CDR2 SNEGSKA (reference sequence). J lost 3 bases, V lost 5 bases, and 6 bases had no gene match. The CDR3 has 14 amino acids. DNA for the CDR3: TGCAGTGCTCATTCTAGCGGGGGGCACTACGAGCAGTACTTC. Translating it yields CSAHSSGGHYEQYF.

This clonotype is judged medium-sized. The chain uses TRBV11-1 and TRBJ1-1, with TRBD1 matching over 7 bases. Per the germline V gene, CDR1 is SGHAT and CDR2 is FQDESV (reference sequence). V was clipped by 1 base and J by 0 bases; unmatched bases: 2. The CDR3 extends over 15 amino acids. Written as DNA, the CDR3 is TGTGCCAGCAGCTTAGAGGACAGGATGAACACTGAAGCTTTCTTT. Translation gives CASSLEDRMNTEAFF.

This clonotype was counted ten times or more. V and J are TRBV20-1 and TRBJ2-1; the D gene is possibly TRBD2 (6 bases). CDR1 is DFQATT and CDR2 is SNEGSKA in the germline V gene (reference sequence). Trimming took 5 bases from V and 8 from J, leaving 10 bases between them. The CDR3 is made up of 11 amino acids. The CDR3 loop is CSAAGSDEQFF. CDR3 DNA sequence: TGCAGTGCTGCGGGGTCCGATGAGCAGTTCTTC.

As concerns this clonotype: This may be a read error, as it is one base from a much larger clone. The V and J genes are TRBV4-1 and TRBJ2-7; 8 bases line up with TRBD1. Germline V CDR1 and CDR2: MGHRA, YSYEKL. This CDR3 has 15 amino acids. CDR3 in DNA: TGCGCCTGCAGCCAAGAGGGACAGGCTAAAACCGAGCAGTACTTC. Translated: CACSQEGQAKTEQYF.

At least ten counts were recorded for this clonotype. The chain combines TRBV20-1 with TRBJ2-7, with 10 bases fitting TRBD1. In germline, CDR1 is DFQATT, CDR2 SNEGSKA (reference sequence). The CDR3 sequence is 13 residues long. The trim removed 8 bases at V and 5 bases at J, leaving 9 bases unmatched. CDR3 bases: TGCAGTCTTAGGACAGGGGGTTTCAACGAGCAGTACTTC. The encoded protein is CSLRTGGFNEQYF.

J is TRBJ2-7 and V is TRBV7-9; D is ambiguous. There are 13 residues in the CDR3. The ends were cut back, 5 bases at V and 7 bases at J, with 15 bases in the middle. The germline V gene encodes CDR1 SEHNR and CDR2 FQNEAQ (reference sequence). CDR3 amino acids: CASSPVGFYEQYF. For the CDR3, the DNA is TGTGCCAGCAGCCCAGTGGGTTTTTATGAGCAGTACTTC.

This clonotype has ten or more counts. The V call is TRBV12-3 or TRBV12-4, the J call TRBJ2-2, with a weak D call TRBD1 (6 bases). This CDR3 has 15 amino acids. Trimming removed 7 bases at V and 0 bases at J, with 12 bases between. The CDR3 is CASTFYRANTGELFF. DNA for the CDR3: TGTGCCAGCACCTTCTACAGGGCGAACACCGGGGAGCTGTTTTTT.

This clonotype has at least ten counts. The chain is built from TRBV20-1 and TRBJ2-5; 12 bases are shared with TRBD2. This CDR3 has 14 residues. The germline CDR1 and CDR2 sequences are DFQATT and SNEGSKA (reference sequence). The V and J ends lost 5 bases and 5 bases, in that order; junction bases with no gene match: 6. CDR3 bases: TGCAGTGCTCCGTTGCTAGCGGGAGGGGAGACCCAGTACTTC. It codes for CSAPLLAGGETQYF.

The sample holds many counts of this clonotype. This sequence joins TRBV20-1 and TRBJ2-1, with TRBD2 matching 7 bases. With V trimmed by 3 bases and J by 3 bases, 8 bases remained unmatched. CDR3 length equals 15 residues. Germline V lookup: CDR1 DFQATT, CDR2 SNEGSKA (reference sequence). CDR3 in amino acids: CSASSSGALYNEQFF. The CDR3 DNA follows: TGCAGTGCTAGCTCAAGCGGGGCCCTCTACAATGAGCAGTTCTTC.